The sequence of this T cell receptor (beta chain) was determined in a study of T cell responses to AZD1222 COVID-19 vaccine (dated by TCRdb to the early 2020s). With respect to the entire study: AZD1222 recipients given second doses at about 4 weeks or at about 12 weeks were pooled, since spike-specific TCR depth and breadth were not found to differ between the two schedules. TCR sequencing covered 233 trial participants: 207 given two doses of AZD1222 and about 26 given two doses of MenACWY control vaccine. Trial participants were enrolled into age subgroups of 18-55, 56-69 and 70-plus years, which contained about 150, 27 and 61 TCR-sequenced participants, respectively. Here is what the overall study found, with its caveats: In the small 56-69-year group, the increase in depth fell short of significance, most likely because of low power. Conclusions about previously exposed vaccinees are limited, since just a handful of AZD1222 recipients were seropositive for SARS-CoV-2 at baseline. Because no day 14 peak-response samples were available, repertoires were characterized only after the peak T cell response. CD4 TCRs associated with the vaccine covered the entire spike protein, and the dominant responses were in regions 160-218 and 743-854. After two AZD1222 doses, spike-specific TCR breadth and depth were significantly higher than at day 0 and than in MenACWY recipients. Participants were mostly white British, with more females than males. The authors suggested clonal diversity may have been underestimated. Reportedly, almost half of the unique spike-specific TCRs recognized epitopes lying outside the regions that are mutated in the B.1.351 and B.1.1.7 variants.

The CDR3 regions of human TCRbeta chains were analyzed by immunosequencing. As for the original processing: TCRs in the repertoires were compared against a reference library of SARS-CoV-2-specific TCRs that had been generated with the MIRA antigen-specificity platform. Breadth was defined as the fraction of unique TCRs that were SARS-CoV-2-associated, and depth was defined as the fraction of total T cells that were SARS-CoV-2-associated. Using the MIRA data, each spike-specific TCR was assigned both to the spike region to which the TCR was reactive and to a CD4 or CD8 class. Log10-transformed breadth and depth values were compared by one-way ANOVA with Sidak's multiple comparisons tests. TCRdb's version of the immuneACCESS table is confined to in-frame rearrangements and falls short of the full clone set. An unresolved V gene accounts for under half of the shortfall where checked; the remainder is of unknown origin. V and J calls plus clone size are reproduced from that table; the DNA served to infer D and trimming. This sample comprises about 110,000 clones, around nine tenths of them detected only once. The top ten clones comprise approximately 22% of the sample.

On this clone: What this receptor recognizes is not known. No base quality information exists; no much larger clone differs at one position.

Explained via the paper, the time point label denotes: baseline before first vaccination. Vaccinee samples were obtained from the UK trials COV001 and COV002, which included a single-blind randomized controlled phase 2/3 trial of AZD1222 (ChAdOx1 nCoV-19) in healthy adults. For TCRbeta chain sequencing, PBMC samples from trial participants were taken at day 0 and at day 28 after the second dose. CDR1 and CDR2 are read off the germline V gene as SGDLS and YYNGEE. V was cut back by 5 bases and J by 7 bases, leaving a gap of 13 bases between them. From its cysteine to its phenylalanine, the CDR3 spans 13 amino acids. Only CDR3 DNA remains: 39 bases, in frame from the first base.

The material sequenced was peripheral blood, taken on day 0 of AZD1222 vaccination. The receptor chain draws on TRBV9 and TRBJ2-1; no D segment can be confidently identified. The sequence came from an adult in good health. This receptor has the CDR3 CASSGEVLNEQFF. The DNA sequence is TGTGCCAGCAGTGGAGAGGTCCTTAATGAGCAGTTCTTC. The CDR3, completed at both ends by the reference TRBV9 and TRBJ2-1 genes, gives the full variable domain DSGVTQTPKHLITATGQRVTLRCSPRSGDLSVYWYQQSLDQGLQFLIQYYNGEERAKGNILERFSAQQFPDLHSELNLSSLELGDSALYFCASSGEVLNEQFFGPGTRLTVL.